This T cell receptor (beta chain) stems from a study of T cells in localized non-small cell lung cancer. Study-wide points: Tumor samples were not multi-region, leaving intratumor heterogeneity unexcluded. The highest T cell clonality was in uninvolved adjacent lung, above tumor.

Trimming pared 7 bases from V and 7 bases from J, leaving 11 bases between. The CDR3 length is 12 residues. Germline V gives CDR1 MDHEN, CDR2 SYDVKM. As to this clone: Its antigen remains unidentified.

Some clones are missing from TCRdb's copy, which holds only in-frame ones; the method was immunoSEQ multiplex PCR. The sample has about 26,000 clones, approximately 91% seen once; the top ten hold about an eighth. This TCR was recovered from a female donor of 60 years or more with stage II squamous cell lung carcinoma. The chain combines TRBV28 with TRBJ1-5; D may be TRBD1 (5 bases). Sequences were derived from peripheral blood, sampled before any cancer treatment. Here the CDR3 reads CASTRAGQPQHF. The CDR3 coding sequence is TGTGCCAGCACCAGGGCTGGCCAGCCCCAGCATTTT.